These 11 T cell receptor beta chains came from one sample sequenced in a study of blood T cell repertoires in COVID-19. Sequencing used immunoSEQ multiplex PCR; TCRdb keeps in-frame clones, though not all of them. The sample shows under 100,000 clones, around nine tenths of them seen only once. Sequencing input: peripheral blood. These receptors originate from a man aged 35 to 55 with acute or convalescent COVID-19.

V is TRBV7-9 and J is TRBJ2-3; D is unclear. V lost 8 bases and J lost 2, with 8 bases in between. This CDR3 comprises 12 residues. CDR1 is SEHNR, CDR2 FQNEAQ, per germline (reference sequence). CDR3 bases: TGTGCCAGCGCTACAGCCACAGATACGCAGTATTTT. It translates to CASATATDTQYF.

The rearrangement joins TRBV12-3 or TRBV12-4 to TRBJ1-1; no definite D call. The CDR3 covers 13 residues. The germline V and J ends were trimmed by 4 bases and 0 bases, with 6 bases remaining between them. The CDR3 DNA sequence: TGTGCCAGCAGTTGGCAAGTGAACACTGAAGCTTTCTTT. It encodes CASSWQVNTEAFF.

V and J are TRBV6-4 and TRBJ2-4, with TRBD1 identical over 8 bases. CDR1 and CDR2 (germline): MRHNA, SNTAGT. The V segment lost 3 bases and the J segment 3 bases; nucleotides outside the gene matches: 7. This CDR3 has 16 residues. Here the CDR3 reads CASSDDRGVYKNIQYF. The CDR3 DNA follows: TGTGCCAGCAGTGATGACAGGGGAGTCTACAAAAACATTCAGTACTTC.

This chain connects TRBV3-1 (or the pseudogene TRBV3-2) to TRBJ1-1, with a weak D call TRBD1 (5 bases). V was trimmed by 2 bases and J by 7 bases, leaving 14 bases between them. This CDR3 region has 14 residues. CDR1 is LGHDT and CDR2 is YNNKEL in the germline V gene (reference sequence). The CDR3 nucleotides read TGTGCCAGCAGCCAATCGACAGTGCTTGTTGAAGCTTTCTTT. Residues: CASSQSTVLVEAFF.

This clone has at least ten counts. The gene calls are TRBV6-4 and TRBJ2-3; TRBD2 agrees at 14 bases. Per germline, CDR1 MRHNA and CDR2 SNTAGT. V lost 6 bases and J lost 7; bases outside the gene matches: 6. The CDR3 is 15 amino acids. In DNA, the CDR3 is TGTGCCAGCAGCGAGACTAGCGGGGGGGCCAATACGCAGTATTTT. Protein product: CASSETSGGANTQYF.

The chain recombines TRBV5-8 with TRBJ2-6; no definite D call. Germline values: CDR1 SGHTS, CDR2 YDEGEE. The CDR3 sequence is 15 residues long. Trimming pared 2 bases from V and 0 bases from J, leaving 6 bases between. The CDR3 sequence: CASSFSSSGANVLTF. The CDR3 DNA reads as TGTGCCAGCAGCTTTTCGAGCTCTGGGGCCAACGTCCTGACTTTC.

The V and J genes are TRBV7-2 and TRBJ2-2; 7 nucleotides agree with TRBD2. In germline, CDR1 is SGHTA, CDR2 FQGNSA. V lost 0 bases and J lost 6; bases outside the gene matches: 4. The CDR3 has 15 amino acids. CDR3 nucleotide sequence: TGTGCCAGCAGCTTAGCTGGGAGGGCCTCCGGGGAGCTGTTTTTT. This sequence encodes CASSLAGRASGELFF.

The rearrangement joins TRBV7-9 to TRBJ2-1, with D possibly TRBD2 on 5 matching bases. CDR3 length: 15 residues. Germline values: CDR1 SEHNR, CDR2 FQNEAQ (reference sequence). V was cut by 2 bases and J by 5 bases, with 13 bases left in between. CDR3 loop: CASSLRASWNNEQFF. CDR3 in DNA: TGTGCCAGCAGCTTAAGGGCTAGCTGGAACAATGAGCAGTTCTTC.

This clone was observed a single time. The chain employs TRBV7-8 and TRBJ2-7, with D perhaps matching TRBD2 (6 bases). Looked up from germline, CDR1 is SGHVS and CDR2 is FQNEAQ. The CDR3 runs to 15 residues. Trimming stripped 2 bases from V and 7 bases from J, with 18 bases between. CDR3 amino acids: CASSLSTLGLTEQYF. DNA for the CDR3: TGTGCCAGCAGCTTATCGACTTTGGGACTGACAGAGCAGTACTTC. Full variable domain (rest looked up from reference TRBV7-8 and TRBJ2-7): GAGVSQSPRYKVAKRGQDVALRCDPISGHVSLFWYQQALGQGPEFLTYFQNEAQLDKSGLPSDRFFAERPEGSVSTLKIQRTQQEDSAVYLCASSLSTLGLTEQYFGPGTRLTVT.

The chain carries TRBV6-5 and TRBJ1-4; maybe TRBD1 (5 bases). CDR3 length equals 14 residues. CDR1 MNHEY and CDR2 SVGAGI come from the germline V gene. Trimming removed 2 bases at V and 8 bases at J, with 12 bases between. As DNA, the CDR3 is TGTGCCAGCAGTTACGGGGGGTTTGGGGAAAAACTGTTTTTT. Translated: CASSYGGFGEKLFF.

This clone appeared a single time. This chain links TRBV7-6 with TRBJ2-5, with 7 bases that match TRBD1. Germline assignment: CDR1 SGHVS and CDR2 FNYEAQ. J lost 5 bases, V lost 1 base, and 4 bases had no gene match. The CDR3 is made up of 14 amino acids. CDR3 sequence (DNA): TGTGCCAGCAGCTTAGGGGGGACAGCGGAGACCCAGTACTTC. It translates to CASSLGGTAETQYF.